The text below deals with one T cell receptor beta chain. Per germline, CDR1 SGHTA and CDR2 FQGNSA. Between the trimmed V and J ends, which lost 5 bases and 7 bases, there was a span of 12 bases. This CDR3 comprises 14 residues. These data belong to a study of blood T cell repertoires in COVID-19. Across the study: The United States, Italy and Spain provided the acute and convalescent COVID-19 samples.

Original data processing: Nucleated cell counts were estimated from reference gene primer amplification. The repertoire was sequenced with immunoSEQ multiplex PCR; TCRdb's copy has only in-frame clones and lacks some. The V and J calls and clone size are taken from that table; D and trimming were inferred from the DNA. Of 220,000 or so clones in the sample, about 85% are singletons; the top ten hold 20%. The chain recombines TRBV7-2 with TRBJ1-6, with a tentative D call TRBD1 (6 bases). Specimen: peripheral blood. This clonotype originated in a man aged 25-40 years with active or convalescent COVID-19. The CDR3 loop reads CASSPDSWNSPLHF. CDR3 DNA sequence: TGTGCCAGCAGCCCGGACAGTTGGAATTCACCCCTCCACTTT.